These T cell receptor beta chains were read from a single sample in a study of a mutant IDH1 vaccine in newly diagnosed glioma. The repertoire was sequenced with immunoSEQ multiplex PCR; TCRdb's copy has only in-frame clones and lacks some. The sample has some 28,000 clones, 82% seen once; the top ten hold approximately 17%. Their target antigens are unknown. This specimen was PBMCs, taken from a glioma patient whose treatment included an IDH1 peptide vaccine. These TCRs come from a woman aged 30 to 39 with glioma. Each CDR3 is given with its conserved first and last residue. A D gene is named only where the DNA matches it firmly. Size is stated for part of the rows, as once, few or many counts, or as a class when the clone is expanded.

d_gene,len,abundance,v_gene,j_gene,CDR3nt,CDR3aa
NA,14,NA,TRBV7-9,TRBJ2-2,TGTGCCAGCAGCCCGACGGAGAACACCGGGGAGCTGTTTTTT,CASSPTENTGELFF
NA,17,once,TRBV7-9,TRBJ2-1,TGTGCCAGCAGCCTCGGGGCAGGGCTCCTCTCCTACAATGAGCAGTTCTTC,CASSLGAGLLSYNEQFF
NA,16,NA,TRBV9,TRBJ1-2,TGTGCCAGCAGCGTAGGAGGCGGGGTTCTCGGCTATGGCTACACCTTC,CASSVGGGVLGYGYTF
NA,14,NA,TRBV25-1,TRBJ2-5,TGTGCCAGCAGTGAATTCGGCGGGCAAGAGACCCAGTACTTC,CASSEFGGQETQYF
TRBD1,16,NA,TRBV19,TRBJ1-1,TGTGCCAGTAGTATCTCGGGGACAGGGGGCTTCACTGAAGCTTTCTTT,CASSISGTGGFTEAFF
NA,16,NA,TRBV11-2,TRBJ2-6,TGTGCCAGCAGCTTAGATCCCAACCCTGGGGCCAACGTCCTGACTTTC,CASSLDPNPGANVLTF
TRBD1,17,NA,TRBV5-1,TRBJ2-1,TGCGCCAGCAGCTTGGGGGACAGGGGCAGCTCCTACAATGAGCAGTTCTTC,CASSLGDRGSSYNEQFF
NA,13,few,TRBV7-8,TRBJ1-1,TGTGCCAGCAGGGCGAGGGGAAGGTCTGAAGCTTTCTTT,CASRARGRSEAFF
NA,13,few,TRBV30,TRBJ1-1,TGTGCCTGGAGTGTCCTACAGAACACTGAAGCTTTCTTT,CAWSVLQNTEAFF
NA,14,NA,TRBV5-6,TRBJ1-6,TGTGCCAGCAGCTTGAGAACAGCCAATTCACCCCTCCACTTT,CASSLRTANSPLHF
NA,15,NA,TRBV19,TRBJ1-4,TGTGCCAGTAGTATTCGCGGGGCGCCTAATGAAAAACTGTTTTTT,CASSIRGAPNEKLFF
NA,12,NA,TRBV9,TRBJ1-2,TGTGCCAGCACCACAGGGTACTATGGCTACACCTTC,CASTTGYYGYTF
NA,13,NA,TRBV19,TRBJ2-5,TGTGCCAGTAGAACCCAGGGGCGGGAGACCCAGTACTTC,CASRTQGRETQYF
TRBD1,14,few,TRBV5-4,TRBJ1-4,TGTGCCAGCAGCTTTGACAGGGGTCACGAAAAACTGTTTTTT,CASSFDRGHEKLFF
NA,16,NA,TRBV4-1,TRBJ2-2,TGCGCCAGCAGCCTCGTTTGGGGCGGGGCGACCGGGGAGCTGTTTTTT,CASSLVWGGATGELFF
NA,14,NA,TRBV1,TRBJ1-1,TGCACCAGCAGCCCCGGACAGGGAGGAACTGAAGCTTTCTTT,CTSSPGQGGTEAFF
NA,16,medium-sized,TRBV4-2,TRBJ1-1,TGTGCCAGCAGCCAAGAAGGCGGGCAGCGGAACACTGAAGCTTTCTTT,CASSQEGGQRNTEAFF
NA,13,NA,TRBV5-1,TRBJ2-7,TGCGCCAGCAGCCCGCTTAGCGGCTACGAGCAGTACTTC,CASSPLSGYEQYF
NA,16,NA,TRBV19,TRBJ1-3,TGTGCCAGTAGTCAGTACCAGCGGGACTCTGGAAACACCATATATTTT,CASSQYQRDSGNTIYF
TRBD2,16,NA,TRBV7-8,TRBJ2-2,TGTGCCAGCAGCTTAGGAGCGGGGGGGAACACCGGGGAGCTGTTTTTT,CASSLGAGGNTGELFF
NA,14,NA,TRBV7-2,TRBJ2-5,TGTGCCAGCAGCTTCGGGGGGCCACAAGAGACCCAGTACTTC,CASSFGGPQETQYF
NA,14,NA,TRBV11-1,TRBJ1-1,TGTGCCAGCAGCTTTATGGGCAAGGGCACTGAAGCTTTCTTT,CASSFMGKGTEAFF